This TCR beta chain stems from a study of T-cell reconstitution after alpha-beta-depleted transplantation in children. Construction of the TCRbeta library involved unique molecular identifiers. One entry per CDR3 protein results from TCRdb running MiXCR on the PCR reads. The profile shows approximately 500,000 distinct CDR3 sequences, about 10% of them singletons. CDR3 length: 19 residues. Unmatched junction bases numbered 19, after V lost 2 bases and J lost 4 bases. Germline V CDR1 and CDR2: LGHNA, YSLEER. General observations from the study: Fresh T-cell production supplied most of the T-cell counts and diversity seen one year after transplant. Reportedly, roughly two months post-transplant, alpha-beta T cells arose from several hundred expanded graft clones.

With respect to this clonotype: Its antigen is unknown.

The chain carries TRBV4-3 and TRBJ2-5; 7 bases line up with TRBD2. Material: PBMCs, obtained before TCRalphabeta/CD19-depleted stem cell transplant. The clonotype comes from a child aged 2 to 15 with inherited bone marrow failure, due to receive a stem cell transplant. The CDR3 sequence is CASSQTVWEGVPDGETQYF. CDR3 nucleotides: TGCGCCAGCAGCCAAACGGTGTGGGAGGGAGTTCCCGACGGAGAGACCCAGTACTTC.